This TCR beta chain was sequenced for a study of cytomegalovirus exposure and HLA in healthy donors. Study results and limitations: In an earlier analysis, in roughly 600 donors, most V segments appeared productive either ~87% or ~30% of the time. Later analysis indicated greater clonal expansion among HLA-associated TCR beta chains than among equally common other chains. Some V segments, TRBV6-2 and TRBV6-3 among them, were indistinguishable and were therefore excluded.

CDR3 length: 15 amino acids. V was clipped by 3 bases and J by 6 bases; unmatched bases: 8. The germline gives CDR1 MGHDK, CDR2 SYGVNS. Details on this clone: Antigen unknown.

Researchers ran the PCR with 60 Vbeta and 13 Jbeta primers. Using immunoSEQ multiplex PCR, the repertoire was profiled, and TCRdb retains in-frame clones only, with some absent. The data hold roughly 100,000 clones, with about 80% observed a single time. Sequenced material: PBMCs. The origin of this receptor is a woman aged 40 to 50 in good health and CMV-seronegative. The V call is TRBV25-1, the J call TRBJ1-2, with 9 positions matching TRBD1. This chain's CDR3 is CASSERQGVKNGYTF. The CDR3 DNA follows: TGTGCCAGCAGTGAGCGACAGGGGGTAAAGAATGGCTACACCTTC.